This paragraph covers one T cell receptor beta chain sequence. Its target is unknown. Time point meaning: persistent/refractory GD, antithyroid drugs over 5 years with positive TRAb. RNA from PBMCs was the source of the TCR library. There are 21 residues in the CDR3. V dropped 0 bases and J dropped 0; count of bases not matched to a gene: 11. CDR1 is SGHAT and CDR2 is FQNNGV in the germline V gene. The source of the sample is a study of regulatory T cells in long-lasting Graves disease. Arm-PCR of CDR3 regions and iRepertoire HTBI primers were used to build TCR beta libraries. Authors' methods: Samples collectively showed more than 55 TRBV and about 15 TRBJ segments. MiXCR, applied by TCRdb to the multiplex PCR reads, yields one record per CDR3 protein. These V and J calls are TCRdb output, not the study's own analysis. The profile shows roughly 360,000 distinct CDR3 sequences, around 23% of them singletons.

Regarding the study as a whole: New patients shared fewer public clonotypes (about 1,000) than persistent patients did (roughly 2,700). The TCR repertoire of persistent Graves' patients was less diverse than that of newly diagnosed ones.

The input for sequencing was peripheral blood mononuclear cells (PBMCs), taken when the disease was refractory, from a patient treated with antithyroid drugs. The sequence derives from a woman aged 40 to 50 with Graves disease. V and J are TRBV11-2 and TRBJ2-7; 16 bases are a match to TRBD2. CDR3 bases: TGTGCCAGCAGCTTAGATCGGGGACTAGCGGGAGGGCCGACCCACTCCTACGAGCAGTACTTC. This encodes CASSLDRGLAGGPTHSYEQYF.